This T cell receptor beta chain emerged from a study of tumor-infiltrating lymphocytes in primary liver carcinoma. As for the study in general: Among the tumors, stages were T1-T3 N0M0 and sizes about 4 to 10 cm. Productive TCRbeta read counts per sample ran from roughly 3.5 to 6.8 million and were similar across tissue types.

The roughly 18-32 mg bulk tissue piece was not sorted before simultaneous RNA and DNA extraction. This clonotype was counted a few times. Its antigen is not identified. This may be a read error, as it is one base from a much larger clone. cDNA specific to TCR beta was made from 500 ng of total RNA, with a constant-region primer employed for priming. Modified slightly, ARM-PCR produced TCR beta libraries over three nested multiplex PCR rounds. TRBV1-TRBV30 forward primers paired with a C-beta reverse primer were used in the first two PCR rounds, which ran approximately 10 cycles each. From the multiplex PCR reads, TCRdb called clonotypes with MiXCR, one entry per CDR3 protein. The repertoire includes about 44,000 distinct CDR3 sequences, about 80% of them detected once, and approximately 25% sits in the top ten. CDR3 length: 13 amino acids. Trimming shortened V by 7 bases and J by 2 bases, and 10 bases separated the two germline ends. Germline V gives CDR1 MNHNS, CDR2 SASEGT.

Study results and caveats: Only about 8-25% of top clones were detected in all five tumor regions. Pairs of tumor regions overlapped more than tumor-adjacent and tumor-blood pairs did.

The J gene is TRBJ2-3, the V gene TRBV6-1, with a weak D call TRBD1 (6 bases). Sequenced: liver tumor tissue from sampling region 3. Described subset: tumor region T3, left-lateral pole. This clonotype originated in a man aged 40-49 years with primary liver carcinoma and hepatitis B virus infection. CDR3 DNA: TGTGCCAGCAACGGACAGCACACAGATACGCAGTATTTT. This gives the protein CASNGQHTDTQYF.